A selection of T cell receptor beta chains follows, all from one sample in a study of blood T cell repertoires in COVID-19. Clones were read by immunoSEQ multiplex PCR, and TCRdb kept only the in-frame ones, dropping some. The data hold 200,000 to 300,000 clones, with about 89% observed a single time. Sequenced input: PBMCs or T cells enriched from blood (not recorded which). Every receptor here comes from a woman aged 25 to 39 who had recovered from COVID-19. The CDR3 runs from the conserved cysteine through the conserved F or W. Fields, in order: clone size, D gene, V gene, J gene, CDR3 protein, CDR3 DNA. A D gene is named only where the DNA matches it firmly. Clone size, where shown, is once, few, many, or a class for clones that have expanded.

>NA|TRBD1|TRBV5-6|TRBJ1-5
CASSLEGQGHNQPQHF
TGTGCCAGCAGCTTAGAGGGACAGGGCCACAATCAGCCCCAGCATTTT
>NA|NA|TRBV20-1|TRBJ2-1
CSAPEVDEQFF
TGCAGTGCCCCTGAGGTGGATGAGCAGTTCTTC
>few|TRBD1|TRBV10-1|TRBJ1-2
CASSDHTGTELNNYGYTF
TGCGCCAGCAGTGACCATACAGGGACAGAACTTAATAACTATGGCTACACCTTC
>once|NA|TRBV19|TRBJ2-3
CASSSHQASTDTQYF
TGTGCCAGTAGTTCCCACCAGGCTAGCACAGATACGCAGTATTTT
>NA|TRBD2|TRBV7-9|TRBJ2-1
CASSPRLAGGDNEQFF
TGTGCCAGCAGCCCTAGACTAGCGGGAGGGGACAATGAGCAGTTCTTC
>NA|TRBD1|TRBV18|TRBJ1-5
CASSPGDRGNQPQHF
TGTGCCAGCTCACCAGGGGACAGGGGAAATCAGCCCCAGCATTTT
>NA|TRBD2|TRBV7-2|TRBJ2-3
CASSGLAGGTDTQYF
TGTGCCAGCAGCGGATTAGCGGGGGGCACAGATACGCAGTATTTT
>NA|TRBD1|TRBV30|TRBJ1-4
CAWTHRTGEGKLFF
TGTGCCTGGACACATAGGACAGGGGAAGGAAAACTGTTTTTT
>NA|NA|TRBV28|TRBJ2-7
CASRTVSYEQYF
TGTGCCAGCAGGACAGTATCCTACGAGCAGTACTTC
>NA|TRBD1|TRBV7-2|TRBJ2-7
CASRTGAGSYEQYF
TGTGCCAGCAGGACAGGGGCAGGGTCCTACGAGCAGTACTTC
>NA|TRBD1|TRBV11-2|TRBJ2-7
CASSLFIRQGPHEQYF
TGTGCCAGCAGCTTATTTATAAGACAGGGCCCCCACGAGCAGTACTTC
>NA|TRBD1|TRBV5-1|TRBJ1-2
CASSLEGATGSYTF
TGCGCCAGCAGCTTGGAGGGGGCGACGGGCTCCTACACCTTC
>NA|TRBD1|TRBV6-5|TRBJ2-7
CASSYLQGTYEQYF
TGTGCCAGCAGTTACCTACAGGGGACCTACGAGCAGTACTTC
>NA|TRBD1|TRBV30|TRBJ1-1
CAWSQGAHTEAFF
TGTGCCTGGAGTCAGGGGGCGCATACTGAAGCTTTCTTT
>NA|NA|TRBV28|TRBJ2-6
CASSLDRNIPSGANVLTF
TGTGCCAGCAGTTTGGACAGAAATATCCCCTCTGGGGCCAACGTCCTGACTTTC
>NA|TRBD1|TRBV6-5|TRBJ1-1
CASRRDSMNTEAFF
TGTGCCAGCAGGCGGGACAGCATGAACACTGAAGCTTTCTTT
>NA|TRBD1|TRBV5-1|TRBJ2-1
CASSPGQGSYNEQFF
TGCGCCAGCAGCCCAGGACAGGGATCCTACAATGAGCAGTTCTTC
>NA|TRBD2|TRBV5-4|TRBJ2-2
CASSFGLAGPGELFF
TGTGCCAGCAGCTTCGGACTAGCGGGACCCGGGGAGCTGTTTTTT
>NA|NA|TRBV6-2/TRBV6-3|TRBJ2-7
CASSPRRGLYEQYF
TGTGCCAGCAGTCCGAGGCGGGGGCTCTACGAGCAGTACTTC
>NA|NA|TRBV4-2|TRBJ2-2
CASSQETAWNTGELFF
TGTGCCAGCAGCCAAGAGACAGCCTGGAACACCGGGGAGCTGTTTTTT
>NA|NA|TRBV5-8|TRBJ1-5
CASSNTNQPQHF
TGTGCCAGCAGCAACACAAATCAGCCCCAGCATTTT
>NA|NA|TRBV18|TRBJ1-6
CASSRGGPSSYNSPLHF
TGTGCCAGCTCCCGGGGGGGGCCGAGCTCCTATAATTCACCCCTCCACTTT
>NA|NA|TRBV19|TRBJ2-3
CASSMGTDTDTQYF
TGTGCCAGTAGTATGGGCACAGACACAGATACGCAGTATTTT
>NA|NA|TRBV19|TRBJ1-1
CASSIQTVTEAFF
TGTGCCAGTAGTATCCAGACAGTCACTGAAGCTTTCTTT
>once|NA|TRBV30|TRBJ1-5
CAWAVTTWGQPQHF
TGTGCCTGGGCCGTGACTACTTGGGGTCAGCCCCAGCATTTT
>NA|NA|TRBV11-2|TRBJ1-5
CASSRSGNNQPQHF
TGTGCCAGCAGCCGTTCAGGAAACAATCAGCCCCAGCATTTT
>NA|TRBD2|TRBV2|TRBJ2-1
CASNRVLAGLHEQFF
TGTGCCAGCAATCGGGTACTAGCGGGATTACATGAGCAGTTCTTC
>NA|NA|TRBV3-1/TRBV3-2|TRBJ2-7
CASSRLRDFLAEQYF
TGTGCCAGCAGCCGACTCCGGGACTTCCTAGCCGAGCAGTACTTC
>once|TRBD1|TRBV6-2/TRBV6-3|TRBJ2-7
CASSWAPLDRVSYEQYF
TGTGCCAGCAGTTGGGCCCCTCTCGACAGGGTCTCCTACGAGCAGTACTTC
>NA|NA|TRBV7-2|TRBJ1-5
CASSLKGYSNQPQHF
TGTGCCAGCAGCTTAAAGGGGTATAGCAATCAGCCCCAGCATTTT
>NA|TRBD1|TRBV28|TRBJ2-6
CASSLYGRQGPSGANVLTF
TGTGCCAGCAGTTTATACGGAAGACAGGGACCCTCTGGGGCCAACGTCCTGACTTTC
>NA|NA|TRBV7-8|TRBJ1-3
CASSFRDPWGHGNTIYF
TGTGCCAGCAGCTTCCGGGACCCGTGGGGACACGGAAACACCATATATTTT
>NA|NA|TRBV18|TRBJ2-4
CASSPPGEAKNIQYF
TGTGCCAGCTCACCACCGGGCGAAGCCAAAAACATTCAGTACTTC
>NA|TRBD2|TRBV10-2|TRBJ2-3
CASSEETSGDAHSTDTQYF
TGCGCCAGCAGTGAGGAGACTAGCGGGGACGCACATAGCACAGATACGCAGTATTTT
>NA|NA|TRBV4-2|TRBJ2-2
CASSQGLLSGKNTGELFF
TGTGCCAGCAGCCAAGGTCTCTTAAGCGGCAAGAACACCGGGGAGCTGTTTTTT
>NA|TRBD1|TRBV30|TRBJ1-2
CAWSARAGQGTYGYTF
TGTGCCTGGAGCGCTAGGGCGGGACAGGGGACCTATGGCTACACCTTC
>NA|NA|TRBV2|TRBJ2-7
CASLTDSSYEQYF
TGTGCCAGCCTAACTGACAGCTCCTACGAGCAGTACTTC
>few|TRBD2|TRBV7-2|TRBJ2-7
CASSLFSSGDYEQYF
TGTGCCAGCAGCTTATTCTCTAGCGGTGACTACGAGCAGTACTTC
>NA|TRBD1|TRBV18|TRBJ1-2
CASSPSGQGAWGYTF
TGTGCCAGCTCACCATCCGGGCAGGGGGCATGGGGCTACACCTTC
>NA|TRBD1|TRBV9|TRBJ2-1
CASSAGGGTGSTNEQFF
TGTGCCAGCAGCGCCGGAGGCGGGACAGGGTCAACGAATGAGCAGTTCTTC
>NA|NA|TRBV6-5|TRBJ2-7
CASSDSYEQYF
TGTGCCAGCAGCGACTCATACGAGCAGTACTTC
>NA|NA|TRBV6-5|TRBJ1-1
CASSYSPGREAFF
TGTGCCAGCAGTTACTCTCCAGGGCGAGAAGCTTTCTTT
>NA|TRBD1|TRBV5-1|TRBJ1-2
CASSPETGASYGYTF
TGCGCCAGCAGCCCTGAGACAGGGGCCTCCTATGGCTACACCTTC
>NA|NA|TRBV5-6|TRBJ1-1
CASSLLGGTEAFF
TGTGCCAGCAGCTTGTTGGGGGGCACTGAAGCTTTCTTT
>NA|NA|TRBV10-3|TRBJ2-7
CAISEKAGVSSYEQYF
TGTGCCATCAGTGAAAAGGCAGGGGTGAGCTCCTACGAGCAGTACTTC
>NA|NA|TRBV12-3/TRBV12-4|TRBJ1-6
CASSHSNSPLHF
TGTGCCAGCAGCCACAGTAATTCACCCCTCCACTTT